This T cell receptor beta chain was captured by sequencing in a study of identical twins. The length of the CDR3 is 14 residues. With 6 bases clipped from V and 8 bases from J, the junction kept 10 bases outside the gene matches. Per the germline V gene, CDR1 is MNHNS and CDR2 is SASEGT. In this sample, this clonotype turned up a few times. TCRdb reprocessed the 5' RACE reads with MiXCR, giving one entry per CDR3 protein. The table includes a few hundred thousand distinct CDR3 sequences, roughly an eighth detected once. The same sample was also used in a study of yellow fever vaccine responses in identical twins.

V usage is TRBV6-1 and J usage is TRBJ2-1; 7 positions agree with TRBD1. The source material was CD4+ T cells sorted from blood. This receptor was identified in a woman aged 18-29 years in good health. DNA of the CDR3: TGTGCCAGCAGCCCGAGGACAGGTCTTCATGAGCAGTTCTTC. Its translation: CASSPRTGLHEQFF.